A single sample is the source of the 23 T cell receptor beta chains below, sequenced in a study of cytomegalovirus exposure and HLA in healthy donors (dated by TCRdb to about 2017). Receptor libraries were prepared by the immunoSEQ multiplex PCR assay. TCRdb obtained this table from immuneACCESS and retained in-frame rearrangements with V and J assigned. These tables miss some clones; where compared with another copy, unresolved V genes account for less than half of the shortfall, and the remainder is unexplained. The sample table holds over 150,000 clones, of which roughly 90% were seen once. The top ten clonotypes cover approximately 2.4% of the sample. The sequenced sample was PBMCs. The receptors stem from a woman aged 18-29 years in good health and CMV-seronegative.

V and J are TRBV5-1 and TRBJ2-5, with 9 bases that match TRBD2. CDR1 is SGHRS and CDR2 is YFSETQ in the germline V gene. CDR3 length: 16 amino acids. V was pared by 1 base and J by 5 bases, with 9 bases of the junction left unmatched. This CDR3 reads CASSLRFSGRGETQYF. In DNA form, the CDR3 reads TGCGCCAGCAGCTTGAGGTTTAGCGGGAGAGGTGAGACCCAGTACTTC.

The chain carries TRBV5-6 and TRBJ2-7; TRBD2 might be the D (6 bases). The V gene's germline CDR1 is SGHDT and CDR2 YYEEEE. This CDR3 has 17 residues. The germline V and J ends were trimmed by 1 base and 0 bases, with 17 bases remaining between them. The CDR3 nucleotides read TGTGCCAGCAGCTTGAATAGCGGAGGGCCCCGCTCCTACGAGCAGTACTTC. Residues: CASSLNSGGPRSYEQYF.

The rearrangement uses TRBV27 and TRBJ2-2; 10 bases agree with TRBD1. CDR1 MNHEY and CDR2 SMNVEV come from the germline V gene (reference sequence). The CDR3 has 13 amino acids. J gave up 7 bases and V 8 bases, and 4 bases lay outside the gene matches. The CDR3 loop reads CASRQGAVGELFF. The CDR3 region has the DNA TGTGCCAGCCGACAGGGGGCGGTCGGGGAGCTGTTTTTT.

CDR3 in amino acids: CSVELGPGEGNTIYF. CDR3 DNA sequence: TGCAGCGTCGAATTAGGACCGGGGGAGGGAAACACCATATATTTT. The rearrangement uses TRBV29-1 and TRBJ1-3; a weak D match, TRBD1 (5 bases). V was clipped by 6 bases and J by 4 bases, with 19 bases between them. The CDR3 covers 15 residues. CDR1 and CDR2 (germline): SQVTM, ANQGSEA.

The sample holds one count of this clone. The V call is TRBV7-9, the J call TRBJ1-2, with 10 nucleotides matching TRBD1. The CDR3 contains 13 residues. CDR1 is SEHNR and CDR2 is FQNEAQ in the germline V gene (reference sequence). V shed 8 bases and J 8 bases; nucleotides not matched to a gene: 8. CDR3 DNA sequence: TGTGCCAGCCGCCCGGGACAGGGGTTAGGCTACACCTTC. This sequence encodes CASRPGQGLGYTF.

The chain employs TRBV6-5 and TRBJ2-7, with 9 nucleotides matching TRBD2. V dropped 0 bases and J dropped 3; count of bases not matched to a gene: 6. Germline CDR1 MNHEY, CDR2 SVGAGI. The CDR3 has 16 residues. The CDR3 region is CASSYSSFSGGYEQYF. The CDR3 nucleotides are TGTGCCAGCAGTTACTCGTCCTTTAGCGGGGGCTACGAGCAGTACTTC.

Concerning this clone: The same CDR3 arises from other DNA sequences in this sample as well. The gene calls are TRBV7-2 and TRBJ1-4; 9 nucleotides align to TRBD1. CDR1 and CDR2 from the germline V gene are SGHTA and FQGNSA. The V gene end was trimmed by 2 bases and the J gene end by 5 bases; junction bases not matched to a gene: 3. CDR3 size: 15 residues. CDR3 amino acids: CASSLSGTGNEKLFF. As DNA, the CDR3 is TGTGCCAGCAGCTTAAGCGGGACAGGGAATGAAAAACTGTTTTTT.

This chain uses TRBV9 with TRBJ2-3; 8 nucleotides agree with TRBD2. This CDR3 contains 16 residues. Germline CDR1 and CDR2: SGDLS and YYNGEE. The trim removed 6 bases at V and 2 bases at J, leaving 11 bases unmatched. CDR3 residues: CASTGVLAGPTDTQYF. The CDR3 DNA reads TGTGCCAGCACCGGAGTCCTAGCGGGCCCCACAGATACGCAGTATTTT.

V is TRBV10-1 and J is TRBJ1-2; 9 bases fit TRBD1. Germline CDR1 and CDR2: WNHNN and SYGVQD (reference sequence). The J segment lost 2 bases and the V segment lost 3 bases, leaving 4 bases of the junction unmatched. This CDR3 has 15 residues. CDR3 amino acids: CASSDCGTGNYGYTF. CDR3 DNA: TGCGCCAGCAGTGATTGCGGGACAGGGAACTATGGCTACACCTTC.

The genes are TRBV20-1 and TRBJ2-7; D ambiguous. The germline CDR1 and CDR2 sequences are DFQATT and SNEGSKA (reference sequence). V shed 3 bases and J shed 7 bases, with 10 bases lying between them. The CDR3 covers 11 residues. The CDR3 region is CSASGFGEQYF. CDR3 sequence (DNA): TGCAGTGCTAGTGGGTTCGGGGAGCAGTACTTC.

This clone has a single count. The chain is built from TRBV6-5 and TRBJ2-7, with TRBD1 as a possible D gene (5 bases). CDR3 length: 16 residues. Germline CDR1 MNHEY, CDR2 SVGAGI. With 2 bases removed from V and 4 bases from J, the gap between germline ends came to 18 bases. The CDR3 DNA reads as TGTGCCAGCAGTTACGGGCACGACTCGGACACTTACGAGCAGTACTTC. This gives the protein CASSYGHDSDTYEQYF.

This chain connects TRBV18 to TRBJ1-2, with D possibly TRBD1 on 5 matching bases. This CDR3 has 13 amino acids. Germline CDR1 reads KGHSH; CDR2 reads LQKENI. V gave up 4 bases and J gave up 5 bases, with 11 bases separating them. CDR3 coding DNA: TGTGCCAGCTCACGAGAGGACACGTATGGCTACACCTTC. Amino acid sequence: CASSREDTYGYTF.

J is TRBJ2-2 and V is TRBV7-3, with 8 positions matching TRBD1. This CDR3 region has 20 residues. Germline trimming cut 0 bases from V and 10 bases from J; bases unmatched to any gene: 22. The germline gives CDR1 SGHTA, CDR2 FQGTGA. CDR3 in DNA: TGTGCCAGCAGCTTAACCCCTAGGCAGGGGGCGAGTTCGTCGCTTTCGGAGCTGTTTTTT. It yields the protein CASSLTPRQGASSSLSELFF.

CDR3 amino acids: CASSLGQGRGVLEAFF. Written as DNA, the CDR3 is TGTGCCAGCAGCTTAGGGCAGGGCAGGGGCGTCTTAGAAGCTTTCTTT. The rearrangement links TRBV7-2 to TRBJ1-1; tentatively, D is TRBD1 (6 bases). V lost 1 base and J lost 8, with 20 bases in between. CDR3 length equals 16 residues. CDR1 and CDR2 (germline): SGHTA, FQGNSA. The entire variable domain, with the rest obtained from reference TRBV7-2 and TRBJ1-1, is as follows: GAGVSQSPSNKVTEKGKDVELRCDPISGHTALYWYRQSLGQGLEFLIYFQGNSAPDKSGLPSDRFSAERTGGSVSTLTIQRTQQEDSAVYLCASSLGQGRGVLEAFFGQGTRLTVV.

This chain connects TRBV6-1 to TRBJ2-1; 7 nucleotides agree with TRBD2. V lost 4 bases and J lost 1; bases outside the gene matches: 10. Germline CDR1 MNHNS, CDR2 SASEGT. This CDR3 spans 17 amino acids. The CDR3 here is CASSARTSALSYNEQFF. The DNA for the CDR3 is TGTGCCAGCAGTGCCCGTACTAGCGCTTTATCCTACAATGAGCAGTTCTTC.

The genes are TRBV11-2 and TRBJ2-1; 9 positions match TRBD2. Germline CDR1 is SGHAT and CDR2 is FQNNGV. With V trimmed by 5 bases and J by 7 bases, 12 bases remained unmatched. The CDR3 spans 16 residues. In nucleotides, the CDR3 is TGTGCCAGCAGCCCTGCGGCGGGAGGGCCAAAAAATGAGCAGTTCTTC. Translated, it gives CASSPAAGGPKNEQFF. The full variable domain, completed using reference TRBV11-2 and TRBJ2-1, is EAGVAQSPRYKIIEKRQSVAFWCNPISGHATLYWYQQILGQGPKLLIQFQNNGVVDDSQLPKDRFSAERLKGVDSTLKIQPAKLEDSAVYLCASSPAAGGPKNEQFFGPGTRLTVL.

This chain joins TRBV18 and TRBJ1-4, with a weak D call TRBD1 (5 bases). The CDR3 totals 14 residues. The germline gives CDR1 KGHSH, CDR2 LQKENI. The V and J ends lost 2 bases and 8 bases respectively, with 12 bases between them. CDR3: CASSPGAGREKLFF. The CDR3 coding sequence is TGTGCCAGCTCACCAGGGGCAGGGCGAGAAAAACTGTTTTTT.

The genes are TRBV5-1 and TRBJ2-3, with a tentative D call TRBD2 (6 bases). Germline CDR1 reads SGHRS; CDR2 reads YFSETQ. Trimming cost V 1 base and J 2 bases, with 11 bases left between them. There are 15 residues in the CDR3. Here the CDR3 DNA reads TGCGCCAGCAGCTTGCTGGGGGGATACACAGATACGCAGTATTTT. Its translation: CASSLLGGYTDTQYF.

This chain uses TRBV30 with TRBJ1-1, with 9 positions matching TRBD1. The CDR3 runs 14 residues. The germline CDR1 and CDR2 sequences are GTSNPN and SVGIG (reference sequence). The V gene end was trimmed by 5 bases and the J gene end by 1 base; junction bases not matched to a gene: 5. CDR3 in DNA: TGTGCCTGGGAACAGGGGGCGGCGAACACTGAAGCTTTCTTT. Its protein product is CAWEQGAANTEAFF.

The sample holds one count of this clone. The chain couples TRBV5-6 to TRBJ1-2, with D possibly being TRBD1 (6 bases). The CDR3 extends over 14 amino acids. Germline assignment: CDR1 SGHDT and CDR2 YYEEEE. V shed 1 base and J shed 4 bases, with 11 bases lying between them. In DNA form, the CDR3 reads TGTGCCAGCAGCTTGAAAGACAGGATCTATGGCTACACCTTC. Translation: CASSLKDRIYGYTF.

A single count supports this clone. The gene calls are TRBV5-1 and TRBJ2-3, with 7 bases lining up with TRBD2. CDR3 length: 16 amino acids. CDR1 is SGHRS, CDR2 YFSETQ, per germline. With V trimmed by 0 bases and J by 4 bases, 8 bases remained unmatched. The CDR3 bases are TGCGCCAGCAGCTTGGCGCCTAGCGGCCCGGCAGATACGCAGTATTTT. It yields the protein CASSLAPSGPADTQYF. Complete variable domain (other parts from reference TRBV5-1 and TRBJ2-3): KAGVTQTPRYLIKTRGQQVTLSCSPISGHRSVSWYQQTPGQGLQFLFEYFSETQRNKGNFPGRFSGRQFSNSRSEMNVSTLELGDSALYLCASSLAPSGPADTQYFGPGTRLTVL.

The gene calls are TRBV4-1 and TRBJ2-7; a weak D match, TRBD2 (6 bases). The CDR3 spans 16 residues. Trimming shortened V by 0 bases and J by 0 bases, and 12 bases separated the two germline ends. The germline CDR1 and CDR2 sequences are MGHRA and YSYEKL. The CDR3 nucleotides are TGCGCCAGCAGCCAAGAACGGGGGAGTTTCTCCTACGAGCAGTACTTC. Amino acids: CASSQERGSFSYEQYF.

This rearrangement joins TRBV9 to TRBJ1-6, with 12 bases that match TRBD1. The CDR3 contains 16 residues. Germline V gene sequence: CDR1 SGDLS, CDR2 YYNGEE. V shed 3 bases and J 10 bases; nucleotides not matched to a gene: 8. The CDR3 DNA is TGTGCCAGCAGCGAGGGACAGGGGGCGCTAATGTCACCCCTCCACTTT. Translated, it gives CASSEGQGALMSPLHF. Variable domain in full (rest from reference TRBV9 and TRBJ1-6): DSGVTQTPKHLITATGQRVTLRCSPRSGDLSVYWYQQSLDQGLQFLIQYYNGEERAKGNILERFSAQQFPDLHSELNLSSLELGDSALYFCASSEGQGALMSPLHFGNGTRLTVT.